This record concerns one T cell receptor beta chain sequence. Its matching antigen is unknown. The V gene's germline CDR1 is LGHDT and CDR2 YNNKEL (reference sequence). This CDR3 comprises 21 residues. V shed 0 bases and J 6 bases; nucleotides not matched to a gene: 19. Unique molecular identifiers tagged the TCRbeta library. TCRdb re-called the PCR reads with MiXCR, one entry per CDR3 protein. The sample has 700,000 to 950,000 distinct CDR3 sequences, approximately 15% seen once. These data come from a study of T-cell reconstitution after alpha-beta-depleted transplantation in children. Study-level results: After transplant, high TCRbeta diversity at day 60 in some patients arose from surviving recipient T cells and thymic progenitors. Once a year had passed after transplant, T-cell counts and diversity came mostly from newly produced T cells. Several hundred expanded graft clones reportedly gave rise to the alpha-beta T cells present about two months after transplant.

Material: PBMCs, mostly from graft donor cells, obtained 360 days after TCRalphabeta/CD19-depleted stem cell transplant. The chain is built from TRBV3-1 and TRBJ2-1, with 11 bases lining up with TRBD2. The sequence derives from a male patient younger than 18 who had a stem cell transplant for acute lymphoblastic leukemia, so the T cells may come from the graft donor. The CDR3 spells CASSQDRVVLAGALMGNEQFF. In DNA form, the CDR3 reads TGTGCCAGCAGCCAAGATCGGGTCGTACTAGCGGGAGCCTTGATGGGCAATGAGCAGTTCTTC.